This T cell receptor beta chain was recovered during a study of T cells in Graves' hyperthyroidism and ophthalmopathy. Study-wide background: Peripheral blood was obtained at initial diagnosis, preceding any treatment.

This clonotype was recorded only once. Its antigen is not known. A much larger clonotype is one base distant, so this may be a read error. Germline V gene data show CDR1 as DFQATT and CDR2 as SNEGSKA (reference sequence). The CDR3 consists of 12 residues. Amplification of TCR beta CDR3 regions was performed using RNA transcripts as template. First-round RT-PCR targeting the TCR CDR3 was performed with the HTBI primer set. Each CDR3 protein is one row after TCRdb ran MiXCR on the multiplex PCR reads. The table shows about 210,000 distinct CDR3 sequences, with over 15% occurring only once. General study results and limits: Appearing also in blood were most of the thyroid clonotypes expanded above 0.001.

This receptor was identified in a middle-aged man with Graves' hyperthyroidism. Sequencing was done on a sample of blood. The chain has TRBV20-1 and TRBJ2-7; D uncertain. The CDR3 here is CSASSLSYEPYF. The CDR3, as DNA: TGCAGTGCTAGCAGCCTCTCCTACGAGCCGTACTTC.